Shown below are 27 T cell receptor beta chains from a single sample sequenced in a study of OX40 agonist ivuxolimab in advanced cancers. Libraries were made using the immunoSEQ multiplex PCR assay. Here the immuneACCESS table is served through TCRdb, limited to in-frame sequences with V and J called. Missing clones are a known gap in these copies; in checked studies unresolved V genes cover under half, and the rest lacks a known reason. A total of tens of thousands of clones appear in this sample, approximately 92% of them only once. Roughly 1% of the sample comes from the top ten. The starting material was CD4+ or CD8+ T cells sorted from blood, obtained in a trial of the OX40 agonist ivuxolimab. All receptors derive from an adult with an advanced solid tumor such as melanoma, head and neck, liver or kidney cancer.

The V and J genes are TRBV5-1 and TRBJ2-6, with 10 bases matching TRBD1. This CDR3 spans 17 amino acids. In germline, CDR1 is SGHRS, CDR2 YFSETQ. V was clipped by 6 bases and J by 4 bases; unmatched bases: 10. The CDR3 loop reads CASKMRTGGSGANVLTF. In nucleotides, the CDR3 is TGCGCCAGCAAAATGAGGACAGGGGGATCAGGGGCCAACGTCCTGACTTTC.

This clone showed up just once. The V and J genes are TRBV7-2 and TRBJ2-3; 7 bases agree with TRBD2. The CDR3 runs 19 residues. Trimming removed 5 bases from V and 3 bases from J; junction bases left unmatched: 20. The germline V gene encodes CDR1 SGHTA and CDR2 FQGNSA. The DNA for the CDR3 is TGTGCCAGCAGCCGGACACCGCCGGGACTATGGTTGAGGACAGATACGCAGTATTTT. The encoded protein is CASSRTPPGLWLRTDTQYF.

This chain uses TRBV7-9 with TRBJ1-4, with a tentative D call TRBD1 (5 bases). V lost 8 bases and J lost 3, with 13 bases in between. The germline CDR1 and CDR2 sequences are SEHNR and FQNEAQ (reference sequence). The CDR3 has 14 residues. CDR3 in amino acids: CASDSRGSNEKLFF. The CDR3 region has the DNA TGTGCCAGCGACTCGAGGGGTTCTAATGAAAAACTGTTTTTT. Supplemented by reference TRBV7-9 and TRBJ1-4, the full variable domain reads DTGVSQNPRHKITKRGQNVTFRCDPISEHNRLYWYRQTLGQGPEFLTYFQNEAQLEKSRLLSDRFSAERPKGSFSTLEIQRTEQGDSAMYLCASDSRGSNEKLFFGSGTQLSVL.

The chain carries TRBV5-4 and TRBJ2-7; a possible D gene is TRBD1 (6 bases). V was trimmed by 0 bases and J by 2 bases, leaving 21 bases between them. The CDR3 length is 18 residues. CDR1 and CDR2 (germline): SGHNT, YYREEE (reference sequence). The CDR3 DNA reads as TGTGCCAGCAGCTTGGGATGGGTCCTACAGGGTCGAGCCTACGAGCAGTACTTC. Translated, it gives CASSLGWVLQGRAYEQYF.

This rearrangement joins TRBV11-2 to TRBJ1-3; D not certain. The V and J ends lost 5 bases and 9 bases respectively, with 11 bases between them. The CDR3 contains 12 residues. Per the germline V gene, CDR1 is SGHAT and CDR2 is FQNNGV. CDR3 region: CASSPLQATIYF. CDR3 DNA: TGTGCCAGCAGCCCCCTGCAAGCCACCATATATTTT.

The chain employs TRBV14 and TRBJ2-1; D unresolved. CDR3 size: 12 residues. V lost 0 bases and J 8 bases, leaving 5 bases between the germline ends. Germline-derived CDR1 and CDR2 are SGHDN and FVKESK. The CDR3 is CASSQEIHEQFF. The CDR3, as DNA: TGTGCCAGCAGCCAAGAAATCCATGAGCAGTTCTTC.

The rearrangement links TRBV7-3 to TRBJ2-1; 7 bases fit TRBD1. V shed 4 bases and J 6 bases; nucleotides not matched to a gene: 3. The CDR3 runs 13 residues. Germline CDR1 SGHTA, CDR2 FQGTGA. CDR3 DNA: TGTGCCAGCAGCTCAGGGGGTAGCAATGAGCAGTTCTTC. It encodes CASSSGGSNEQFF. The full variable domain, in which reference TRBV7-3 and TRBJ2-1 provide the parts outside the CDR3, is GAGVSQTPSNKVTEKGKYVELRCDPISGHTALYWYRQSLGQGPEFLIYFQGTGAADDSGLPNDRFFAVRPEGSVSTLKIQRTERGDSAVYLCASSSGGSNEQFFGPGTRLTVL.

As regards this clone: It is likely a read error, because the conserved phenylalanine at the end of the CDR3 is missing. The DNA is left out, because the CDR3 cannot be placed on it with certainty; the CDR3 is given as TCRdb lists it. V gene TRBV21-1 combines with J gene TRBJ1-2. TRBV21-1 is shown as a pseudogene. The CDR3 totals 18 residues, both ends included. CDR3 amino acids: CASSKLKTLPTSNYGYTS.

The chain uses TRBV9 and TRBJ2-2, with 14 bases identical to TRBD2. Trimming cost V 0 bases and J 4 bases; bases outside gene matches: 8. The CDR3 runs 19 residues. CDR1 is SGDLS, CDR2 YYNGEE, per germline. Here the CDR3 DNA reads TGTGCCAGCAGCGTAGGGGCCGGGACTAGCGGGAGAGGCACCGGGGAGCTGTTTTTT. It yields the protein CASSVGAGTSGRGTGELFF.

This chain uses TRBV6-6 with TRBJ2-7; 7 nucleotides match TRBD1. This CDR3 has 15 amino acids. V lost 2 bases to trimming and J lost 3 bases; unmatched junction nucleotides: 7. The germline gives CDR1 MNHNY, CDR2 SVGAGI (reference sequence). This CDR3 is CASSYTTGQYYEQYF. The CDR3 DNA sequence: TGTGCCAGCAGTTACACGACAGGGCAGTACTACGAGCAGTACTTC.

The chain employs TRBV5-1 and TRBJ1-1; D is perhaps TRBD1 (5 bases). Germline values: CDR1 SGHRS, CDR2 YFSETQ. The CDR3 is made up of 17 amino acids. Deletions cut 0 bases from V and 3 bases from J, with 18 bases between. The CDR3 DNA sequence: TGCGCCAGCAGCTTGGTTCCCAGGGAGAGCTGGGACACTGAAGCTTTCTTT. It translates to CASSLVPRESWDTEAFF.

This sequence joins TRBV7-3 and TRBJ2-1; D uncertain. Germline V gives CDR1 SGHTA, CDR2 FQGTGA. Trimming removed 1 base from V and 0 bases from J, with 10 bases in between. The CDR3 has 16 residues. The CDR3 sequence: CASSLRTASSYNEQFF. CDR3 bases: TGTGCCAGCAGCTTAAGGACGGCGAGCTCCTACAATGAGCAGTTCTTC.

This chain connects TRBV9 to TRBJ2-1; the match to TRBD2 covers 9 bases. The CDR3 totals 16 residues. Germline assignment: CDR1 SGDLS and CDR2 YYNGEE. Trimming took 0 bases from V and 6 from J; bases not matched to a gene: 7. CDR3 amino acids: CASSVDIGLAFNEQFF. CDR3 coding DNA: TGTGCCAGCAGCGTAGATATAGGACTAGCGTTCAATGAGCAGTTCTTC.

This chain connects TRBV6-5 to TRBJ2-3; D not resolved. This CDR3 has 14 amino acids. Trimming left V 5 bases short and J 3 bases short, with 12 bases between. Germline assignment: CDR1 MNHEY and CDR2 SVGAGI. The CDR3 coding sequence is TGTGCCAGCAGTGACCGACTGGGTACAGATACGCAGTATTTT. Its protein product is CASSDRLGTDTQYF.

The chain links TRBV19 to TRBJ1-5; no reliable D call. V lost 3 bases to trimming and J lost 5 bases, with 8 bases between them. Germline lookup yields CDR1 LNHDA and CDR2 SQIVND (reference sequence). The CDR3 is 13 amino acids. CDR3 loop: CASSIFQDQPQHF. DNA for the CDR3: TGTGCCAGTAGTATCTTCCAAGATCAGCCCCAGCATTTT. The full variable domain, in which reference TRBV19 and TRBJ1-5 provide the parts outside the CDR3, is DGGITQSPKYLFRKEGQNVTLSCEQNLNHDAMYWYRQDPGQGLRLIYYSQIVNDFQKGDIAEGYSVSREKKESFPLTVTSAQKNPTAFYLCASSIFQDQPQHFGDGTRLSIL.

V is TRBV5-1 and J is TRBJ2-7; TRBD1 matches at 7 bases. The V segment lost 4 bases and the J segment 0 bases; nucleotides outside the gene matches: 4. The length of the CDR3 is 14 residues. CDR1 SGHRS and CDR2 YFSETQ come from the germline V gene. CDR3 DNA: TGCGCCAGCAGCCCAGGGACAGTCTCCTACGAGCAGTACTTC. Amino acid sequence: CASSPGTVSYEQYF.

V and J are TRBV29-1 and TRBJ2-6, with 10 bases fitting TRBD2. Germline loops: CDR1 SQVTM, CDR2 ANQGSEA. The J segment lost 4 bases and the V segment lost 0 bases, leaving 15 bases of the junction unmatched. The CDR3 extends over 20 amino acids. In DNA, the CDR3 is TGCAGCGTTGAAGATCGGGGTAGCGGGGGGCCCAGGTCAGGGGCCAACGTCCTGACTTTC. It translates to CSVEDRGSGGPRSGANVLTF.

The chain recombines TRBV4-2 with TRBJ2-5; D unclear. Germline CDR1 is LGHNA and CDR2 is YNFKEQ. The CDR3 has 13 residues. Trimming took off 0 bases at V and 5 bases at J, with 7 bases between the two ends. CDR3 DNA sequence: TGTGCCAGCAGCCAAGAGGTCGGGGAGACCCAGTACTTC. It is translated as CASSQEVGETQYF.

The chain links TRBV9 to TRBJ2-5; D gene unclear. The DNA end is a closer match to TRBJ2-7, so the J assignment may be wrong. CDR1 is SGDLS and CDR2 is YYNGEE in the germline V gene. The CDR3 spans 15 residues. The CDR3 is CASSVVDGPTYEQYF. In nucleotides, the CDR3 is TGTGCCAGCAGCGTAGTGGACGGACCCACCTACGAGCAGTACTTC.

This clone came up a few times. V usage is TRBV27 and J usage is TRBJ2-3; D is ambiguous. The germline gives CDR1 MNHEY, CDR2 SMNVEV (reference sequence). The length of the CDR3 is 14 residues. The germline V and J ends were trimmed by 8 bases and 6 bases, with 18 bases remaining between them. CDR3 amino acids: CASRRANLGDTQYF. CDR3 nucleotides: TGTGCCAGCCGCCGTGCAAATCTAGGGGATACGCAGTATTTT.

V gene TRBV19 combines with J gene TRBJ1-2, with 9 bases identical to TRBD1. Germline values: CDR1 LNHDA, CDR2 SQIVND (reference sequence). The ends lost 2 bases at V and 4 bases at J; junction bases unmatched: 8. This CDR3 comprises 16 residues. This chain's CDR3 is CASSILNRGLGYGYTF. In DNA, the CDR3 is TGTGCCAGTAGTATACTGAACAGGGGGCTTGGCTATGGCTACACCTTC.

CDR3 in amino acids: CASSGESGTGRDYEQYF. CDR3 DNA sequence: TGTGCCAGCAGTGGAGAAAGTGGGACAGGGCGAGACTACGAGCAGTACTTC. V is TRBV2 and J is TRBJ2-7; 9 positions match TRBD1. With 4 bases clipped from V and 3 bases from J, the junction kept 13 bases outside the gene matches. The CDR3 totals 17 residues. CDR1 is SNHLY and CDR2 is FYNNEI in the germline V gene.

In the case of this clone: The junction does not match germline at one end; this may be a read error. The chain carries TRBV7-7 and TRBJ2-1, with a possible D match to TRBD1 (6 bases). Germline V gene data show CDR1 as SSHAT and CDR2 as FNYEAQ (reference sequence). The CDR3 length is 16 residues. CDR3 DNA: TGTGCTAGCAGCCCGTTGGCCAGGGGAACCTACAATGAGCAGTTCTTC. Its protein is CASSPLARGTYNEQFF.

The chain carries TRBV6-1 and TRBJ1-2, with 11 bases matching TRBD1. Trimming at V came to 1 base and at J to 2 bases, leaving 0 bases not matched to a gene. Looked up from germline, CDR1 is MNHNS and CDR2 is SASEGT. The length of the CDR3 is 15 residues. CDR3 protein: CASSEGDRGNYGYTF. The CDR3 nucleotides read TGTGCCAGCAGTGAAGGGGACAGGGGGAACTATGGCTACACCTTC.

The CDR3 DNA follows: TGTGCCAGCAGCTGGACTCCCAGGGCCGGGGAGCTGTTTTTT. Translated, it gives CASSWTPRAGELFF. V is TRBV7-9 and J is TRBJ2-2; either TRBD1 or TRBD2 may fit D (5 bases each). The CDR3 has 14 residues. The V gene lost 4 bases and the J gene lost 6 bases, with 12 bases spanning the gap. Germline V gene sequence: CDR1 SEHNR, CDR2 FQNEAQ (reference sequence).

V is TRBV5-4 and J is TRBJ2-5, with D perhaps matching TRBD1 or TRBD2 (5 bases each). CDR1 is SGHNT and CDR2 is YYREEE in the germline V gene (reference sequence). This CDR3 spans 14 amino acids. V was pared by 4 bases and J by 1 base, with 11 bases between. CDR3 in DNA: TGTGCCAGCAGCCGGGACGGACCCCAAGAGACCCAGTACTTC. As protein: CASSRDGPQETQYF.

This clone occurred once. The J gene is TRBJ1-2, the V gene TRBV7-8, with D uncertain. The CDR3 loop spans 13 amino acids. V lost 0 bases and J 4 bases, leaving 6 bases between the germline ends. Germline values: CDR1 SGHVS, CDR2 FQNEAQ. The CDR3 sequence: CASSLALGYGYTF. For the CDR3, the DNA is TGTGCCAGCAGCTTAGCGCTAGGCTATGGCTACACCTTC.